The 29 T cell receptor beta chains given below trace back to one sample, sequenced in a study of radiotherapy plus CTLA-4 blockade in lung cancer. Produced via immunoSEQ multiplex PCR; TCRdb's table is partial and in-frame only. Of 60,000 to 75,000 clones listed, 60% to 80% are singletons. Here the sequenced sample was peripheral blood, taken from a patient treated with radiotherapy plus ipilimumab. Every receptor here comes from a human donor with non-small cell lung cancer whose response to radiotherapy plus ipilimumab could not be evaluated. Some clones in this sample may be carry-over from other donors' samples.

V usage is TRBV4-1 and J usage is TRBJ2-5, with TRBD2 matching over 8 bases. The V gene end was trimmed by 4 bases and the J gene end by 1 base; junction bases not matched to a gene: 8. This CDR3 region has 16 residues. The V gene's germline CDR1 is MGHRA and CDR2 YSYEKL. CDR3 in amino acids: CASSPLGAGGQETQYF. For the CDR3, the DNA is TGCGCCAGCAGCCCCCTAGGGGCGGGGGGCCAAGAGACCCAGTACTTC.

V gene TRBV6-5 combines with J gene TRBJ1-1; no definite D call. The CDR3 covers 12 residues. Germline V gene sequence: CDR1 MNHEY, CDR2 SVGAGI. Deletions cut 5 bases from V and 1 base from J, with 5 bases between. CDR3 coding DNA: TGTGCCAGCAGTGGGAGGAACACTGAAGCTTTCTTT. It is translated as CASSGRNTEAFF.

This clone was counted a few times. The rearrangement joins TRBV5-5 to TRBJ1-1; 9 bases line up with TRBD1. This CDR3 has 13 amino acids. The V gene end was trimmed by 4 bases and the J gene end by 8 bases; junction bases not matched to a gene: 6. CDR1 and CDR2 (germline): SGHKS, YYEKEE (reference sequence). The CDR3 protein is CASSLQGAPEAFF. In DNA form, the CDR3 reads TGTGCCAGCAGCCTACAGGGGGCCCCCGAAGCTTTCTTT.

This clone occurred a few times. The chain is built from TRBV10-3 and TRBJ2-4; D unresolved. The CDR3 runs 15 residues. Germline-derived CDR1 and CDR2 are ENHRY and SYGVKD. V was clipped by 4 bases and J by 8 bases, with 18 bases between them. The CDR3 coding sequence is TGTGCCATCAGTGCCAGCAGTCTGGATCGGGACATTCAGTACTTC. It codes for CAISASSLDRDIQYF.

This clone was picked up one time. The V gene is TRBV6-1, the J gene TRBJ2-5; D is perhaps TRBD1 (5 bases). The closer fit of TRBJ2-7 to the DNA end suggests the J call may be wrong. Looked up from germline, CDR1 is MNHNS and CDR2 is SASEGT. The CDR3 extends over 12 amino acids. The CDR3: CAGQGTVYEQYF. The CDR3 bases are TGTGCCGGCCAGGGAACGGTCTACGAGCAGTACTTC.

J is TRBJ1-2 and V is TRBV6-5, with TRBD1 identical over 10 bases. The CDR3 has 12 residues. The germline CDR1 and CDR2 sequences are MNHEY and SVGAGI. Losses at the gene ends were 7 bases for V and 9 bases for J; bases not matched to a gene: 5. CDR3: CASTPGQGSYTF. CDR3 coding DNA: TGTGCCAGCACCCCGGGACAGGGGAGCTACACCTTC.

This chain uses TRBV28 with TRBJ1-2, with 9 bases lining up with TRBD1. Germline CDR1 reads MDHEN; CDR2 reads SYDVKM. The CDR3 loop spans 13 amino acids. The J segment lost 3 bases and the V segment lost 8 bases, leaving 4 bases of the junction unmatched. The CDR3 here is CASGTGFDYGYTF. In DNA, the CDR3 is TGTGCCAGCGGGACAGGGTTTGACTATGGCTACACCTTC.

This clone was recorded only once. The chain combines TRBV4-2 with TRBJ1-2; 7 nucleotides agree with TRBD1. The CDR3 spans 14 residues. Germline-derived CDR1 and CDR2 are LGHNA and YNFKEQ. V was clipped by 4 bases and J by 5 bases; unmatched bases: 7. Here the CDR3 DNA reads TGTGCCAGCAGCCTCCCGGGACAGTTATATGGCTACACCTTC. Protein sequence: CASSLPGQLYGYTF.

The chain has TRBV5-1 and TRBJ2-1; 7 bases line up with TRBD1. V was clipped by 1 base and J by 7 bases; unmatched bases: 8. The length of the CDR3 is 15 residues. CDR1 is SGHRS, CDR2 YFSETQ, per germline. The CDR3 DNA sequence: TGCGCCAGCAGCTTGACAGGGGTTAGTGGGAATGAGCAGTTCTTC. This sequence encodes CASSLTGVSGNEQFF.

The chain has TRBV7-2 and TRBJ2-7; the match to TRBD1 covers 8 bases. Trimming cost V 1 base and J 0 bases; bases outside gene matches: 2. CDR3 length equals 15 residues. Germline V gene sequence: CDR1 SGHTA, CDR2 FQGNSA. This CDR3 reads CASSLGTGRSYEQYF. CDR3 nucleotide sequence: TGTGCCAGCAGCTTAGGGACAGGGCGCTCCTACGAGCAGTACTTC. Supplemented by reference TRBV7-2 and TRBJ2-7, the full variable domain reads GAGVSQSPSNKVTEKGKDVELRCDPISGHTALYWYRQSLGQGLEFLIYFQGNSAPDKSGLPSDRFSAERTGGSVSTLTIQRTQQEDSAVYLCASSLGTGRSYEQYFGPGTRLTVT.

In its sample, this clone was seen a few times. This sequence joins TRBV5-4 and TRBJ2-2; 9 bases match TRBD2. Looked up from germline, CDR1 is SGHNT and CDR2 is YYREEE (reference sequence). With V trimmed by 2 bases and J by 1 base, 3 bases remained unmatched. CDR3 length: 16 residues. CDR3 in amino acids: CASSLGGGGNTGELFF. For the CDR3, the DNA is TGTGCCAGCAGCTTAGGCGGGGGGGGGAACACCGGGGAGCTGTTTTTT.

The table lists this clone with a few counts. The CDR3 nucleotides read TGTGCCAGCAGTTTATTCCGGGGAAGGGGCTACACCTTC. Protein product: CASSLFRGRGYTF. The gene calls are TRBV28 and TRBJ1-2; D unclear. The CDR3 runs 13 residues. CDR1 is MDHEN, CDR2 SYDVKM, per germline. Trimming removed 1 base at V and 8 bases at J, with 11 bases between.

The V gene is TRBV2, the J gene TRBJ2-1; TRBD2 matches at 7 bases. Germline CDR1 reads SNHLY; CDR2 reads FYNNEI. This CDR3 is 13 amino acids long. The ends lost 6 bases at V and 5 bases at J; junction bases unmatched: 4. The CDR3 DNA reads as TGTGCCAGCAGCCCCGGGACTAACAATGAGCAGTTCTTC. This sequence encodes CASSPGTNNEQFF.

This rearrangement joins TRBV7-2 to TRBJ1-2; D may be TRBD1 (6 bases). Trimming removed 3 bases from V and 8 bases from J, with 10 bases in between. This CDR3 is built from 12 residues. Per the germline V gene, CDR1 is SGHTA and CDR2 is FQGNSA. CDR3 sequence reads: CASSFQGRGYTF. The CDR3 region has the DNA TGTGCCAGCAGCTTTCAGGGGCGCGGCTACACCTTC.

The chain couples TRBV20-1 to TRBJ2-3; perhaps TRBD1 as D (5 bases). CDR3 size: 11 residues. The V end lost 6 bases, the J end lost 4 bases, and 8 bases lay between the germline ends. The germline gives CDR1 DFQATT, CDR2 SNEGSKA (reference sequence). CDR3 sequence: CSALGPDTQYF. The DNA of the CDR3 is TGCAGTGCACTGGGGCCAGATACGCAGTATTTT.

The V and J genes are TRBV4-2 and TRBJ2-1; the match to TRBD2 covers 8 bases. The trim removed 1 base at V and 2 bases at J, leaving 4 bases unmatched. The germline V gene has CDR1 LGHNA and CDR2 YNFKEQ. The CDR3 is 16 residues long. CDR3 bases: TGTGCCAGCAGCCAAGTAAGCGGGGGCCCCTACAATGAGCAGTTCTTC. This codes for CASSQVSGGPYNEQFF.

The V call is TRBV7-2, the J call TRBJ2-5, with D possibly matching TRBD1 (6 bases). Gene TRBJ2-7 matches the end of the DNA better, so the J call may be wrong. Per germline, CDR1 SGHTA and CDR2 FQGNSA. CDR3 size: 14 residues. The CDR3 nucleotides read TGTGCCAGCAGCCCGCGTGAATTCAGGGGCGAGCAGTACTTC. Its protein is CASSPREFRGEQYF.

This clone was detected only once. Here the CDR3 DNA reads TGTGCCAGCAGTCCCCTAAGAACATCATTGGGGCCCTACGAGCAGTACTTC. Protein sequence: CASSPLRTSLGPYEQYF. The gene calls are TRBV28 and TRBJ2-7; maybe TRBD1 (5 bases). CDR3 size: 17 residues. Germline CDR1 MDHEN, CDR2 SYDVKM. The V end was cut by 5 bases, the J end by 2 bases, with 22 bases between.

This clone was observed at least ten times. The CDR3 reads CSVLQGDGTEAFF. The CDR3 coding sequence is TGCAGCGTTCTACAGGGGGACGGCACTGAAGCTTTCTTT. The rearrangement links TRBV29-1 to TRBJ1-1; 8 nucleotides line up with TRBD1. V trimming: 5 bases; J trimming: 4 bases; junction bases outside the gene matches: 6. Germline V gene lookup returns CDR1 SQVTM and CDR2 ANQGSEA. This CDR3 spans 13 amino acids.

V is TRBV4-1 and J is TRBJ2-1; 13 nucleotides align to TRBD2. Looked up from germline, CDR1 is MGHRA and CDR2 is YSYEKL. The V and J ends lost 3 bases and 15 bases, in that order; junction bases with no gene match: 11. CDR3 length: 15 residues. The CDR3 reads CASSQTGLAGATWFF. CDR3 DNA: TGCGCCAGCAGCCAGACCGGACTAGCGGGGGCTACATGGTTCTTC.

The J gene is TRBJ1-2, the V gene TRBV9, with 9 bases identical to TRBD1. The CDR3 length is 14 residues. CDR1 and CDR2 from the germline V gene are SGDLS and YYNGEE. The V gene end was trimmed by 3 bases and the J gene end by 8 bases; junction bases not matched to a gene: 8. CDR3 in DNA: TGTGCCAGCAGCGCCCAACAGGGGGCGGGAGGCTACACCTTC. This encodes CASSAQQGAGGYTF.

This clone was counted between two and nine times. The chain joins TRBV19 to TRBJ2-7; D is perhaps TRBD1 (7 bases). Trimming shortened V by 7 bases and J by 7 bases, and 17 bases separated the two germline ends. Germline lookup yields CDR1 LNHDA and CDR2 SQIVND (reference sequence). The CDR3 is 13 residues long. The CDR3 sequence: CASTPGGGSEQYF. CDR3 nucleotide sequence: TGTGCCAGTACCCCCGGAGGGGGCAGTGAGCAGTACTTC.

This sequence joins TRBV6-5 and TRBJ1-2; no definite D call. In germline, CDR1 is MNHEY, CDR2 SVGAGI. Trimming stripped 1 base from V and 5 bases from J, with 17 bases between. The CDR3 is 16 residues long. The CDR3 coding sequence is TGTGCCAGCAGTTACTTTCATAAATCCGCGGGATATGGCTACACCTTC. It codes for CASSYFHKSAGYGYTF.

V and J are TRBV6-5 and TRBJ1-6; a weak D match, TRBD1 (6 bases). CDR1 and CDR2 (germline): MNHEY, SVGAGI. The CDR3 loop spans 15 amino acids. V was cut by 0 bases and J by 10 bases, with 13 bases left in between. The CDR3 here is CASSYSGQSGSPLHF. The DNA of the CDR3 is TGTGCCAGCAGTTACTCGGGACAATCGGGGTCACCCCTCCACTTT.

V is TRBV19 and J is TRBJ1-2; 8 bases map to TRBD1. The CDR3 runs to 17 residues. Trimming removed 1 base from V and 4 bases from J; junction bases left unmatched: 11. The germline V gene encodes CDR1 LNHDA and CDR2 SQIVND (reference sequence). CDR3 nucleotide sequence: TGTGCCAGTAGTATAGCTCTCTCCGGGACAGGTAGCTATGGCTACACCTTC. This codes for CASSIALSGTGSYGYTF.

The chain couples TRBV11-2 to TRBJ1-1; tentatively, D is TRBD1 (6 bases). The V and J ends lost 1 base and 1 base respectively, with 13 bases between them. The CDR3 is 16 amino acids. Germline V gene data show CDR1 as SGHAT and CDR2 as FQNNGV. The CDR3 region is CASSLVGDRRNTEAFF. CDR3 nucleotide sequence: TGTGCCAGCAGCTTAGTGGGAGACAGGCGGAACACTGAAGCTTTCTTT.

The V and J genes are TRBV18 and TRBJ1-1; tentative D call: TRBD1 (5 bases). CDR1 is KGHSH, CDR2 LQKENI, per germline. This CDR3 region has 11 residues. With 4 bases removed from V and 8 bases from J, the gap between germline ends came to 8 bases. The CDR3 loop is CASSLTEEAFF. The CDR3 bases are TGTGCCAGCTCACTGACAGAGGAAGCTTTCTTT.

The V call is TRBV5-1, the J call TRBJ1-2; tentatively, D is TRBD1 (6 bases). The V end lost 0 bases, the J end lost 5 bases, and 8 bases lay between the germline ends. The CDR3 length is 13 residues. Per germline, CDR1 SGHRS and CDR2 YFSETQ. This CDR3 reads CASSLEQGYGYTF. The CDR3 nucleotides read TGCGCCAGCAGCTTGGAACAGGGTTATGGCTACACCTTC.

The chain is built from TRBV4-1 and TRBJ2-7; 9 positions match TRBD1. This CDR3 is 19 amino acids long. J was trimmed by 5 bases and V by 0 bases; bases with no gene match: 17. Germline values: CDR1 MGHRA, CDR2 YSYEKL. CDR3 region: CASSQDPLDDRGRSDEQYF. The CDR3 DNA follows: TGCGCCAGCAGCCAAGATCCCCTGGACGACAGGGGGAGAAGCGACGAGCAGTACTTC.